This TCR beta chain is from a study of OX40 agonist ivuxolimab in advanced cancers. Whole-study findings and limits: There was clonal expansion of CD4+ and CD8+ blood T cells by week 6 at 0.1 to 3.0 mg/kg. The average count of expanded clones was higher among CD8+ T cells than among CD4+.

V was clipped by 3 bases and J by 6 bases, with 15 bases between them. The germline gives CDR1 GTSNPN, CDR2 SVGIG (reference sequence). The CDR3 consists of 14 residues. To note about this clone: Antigen unknown.

Assay used: immunoSEQ multiplex PCR; TCRdb lists only in-frame clones, some missing. The sample comprises some 96,000 clones, approximately 89% of which are singletons, and approximately 0.15% rests with the top ten. This specimen was CD4+ or CD8+ T cells sorted from blood, taken in a trial of the OX40 agonist ivuxolimab. The TCR comes from an adult with an advanced solid tumor such as melanoma, head and neck, liver or kidney cancer. The chain links TRBV30 to TRBJ1-5; weak D call: TRBD1 (5 bases). In nucleotides, the CDR3 is TGTGCCTGGAGGTTTTCAGGGCACGGTCAGCCCCAGCATTTT. Its protein is CAWRFSGHGQPQHF. Together with reference TRBV30 and TRBJ1-5, the CDR3 gives the full variable domain: SQTIHQWPATLVQPVGSPLSLECTVEGTSNPNLYWYRQAAGRGLQLLFYSVGIGQISSEVPQNLSASRPQDRQFILSSKKLLLSDSGFYLCAWRFSGHGQPQHFGDGTRLSIL.